This TCR beta chain was captured by sequencing in a study of blood T cell repertoires in COVID-19. Background on the study: The origin of the acute and convalescent COVID-19 samples was the United States, Italy and Spain. In each case, the material was cDNA or gDNA derived from T cells, B-cell-depleted T cells, or PBMCs.

The CDR3 is 15 residues long. Germline CDR1 and CDR2: SGHRS and YFSETQ. The V segment lost 2 bases and the J segment 6 bases; nucleotides outside the gene matches: 5. How the authors handled the data: Amplification of reference gene primers provided the estimated nucleated cell counts. The data were produced by immunoSEQ multiplex PCR, yet TCRdb's version contains in-frame clones alone and is incomplete. Clone size and V and J calls were adopted from that table, with D and trimming inferred from the DNA. The repertoire holds some 250,000 clones, with 70% to 80% as singletons. The TCR sequence derives from an elderly woman with acute or convalescent COVID-19. The material sequenced was peripheral blood. The V call is TRBV5-1, the J call TRBJ2-3; TRBD1 matches at 11 bases. The CDR3 DNA is TGCGCCAGCAGCTTAACCCGGGACAGGGGGGATACGCAGTATTTT. This encodes CASSLTRDRGDTQYF.